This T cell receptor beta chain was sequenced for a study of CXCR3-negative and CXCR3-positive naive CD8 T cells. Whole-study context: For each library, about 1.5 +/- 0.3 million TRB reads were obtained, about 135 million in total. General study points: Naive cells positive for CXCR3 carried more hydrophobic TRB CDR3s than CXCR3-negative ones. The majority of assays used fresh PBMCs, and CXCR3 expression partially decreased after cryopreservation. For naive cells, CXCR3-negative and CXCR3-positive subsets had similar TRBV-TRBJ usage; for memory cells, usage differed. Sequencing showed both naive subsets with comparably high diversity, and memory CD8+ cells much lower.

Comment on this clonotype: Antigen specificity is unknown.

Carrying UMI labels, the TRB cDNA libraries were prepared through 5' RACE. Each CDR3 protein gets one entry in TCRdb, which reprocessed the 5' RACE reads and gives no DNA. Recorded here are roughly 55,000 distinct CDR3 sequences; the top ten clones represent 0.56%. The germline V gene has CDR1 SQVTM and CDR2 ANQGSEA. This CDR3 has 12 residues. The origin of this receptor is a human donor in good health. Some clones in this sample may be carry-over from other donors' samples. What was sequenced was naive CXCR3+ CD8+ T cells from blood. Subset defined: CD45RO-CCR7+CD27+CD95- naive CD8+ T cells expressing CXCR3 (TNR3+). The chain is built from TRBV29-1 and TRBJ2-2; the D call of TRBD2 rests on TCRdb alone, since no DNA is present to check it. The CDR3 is CSAGEVTGELFF.